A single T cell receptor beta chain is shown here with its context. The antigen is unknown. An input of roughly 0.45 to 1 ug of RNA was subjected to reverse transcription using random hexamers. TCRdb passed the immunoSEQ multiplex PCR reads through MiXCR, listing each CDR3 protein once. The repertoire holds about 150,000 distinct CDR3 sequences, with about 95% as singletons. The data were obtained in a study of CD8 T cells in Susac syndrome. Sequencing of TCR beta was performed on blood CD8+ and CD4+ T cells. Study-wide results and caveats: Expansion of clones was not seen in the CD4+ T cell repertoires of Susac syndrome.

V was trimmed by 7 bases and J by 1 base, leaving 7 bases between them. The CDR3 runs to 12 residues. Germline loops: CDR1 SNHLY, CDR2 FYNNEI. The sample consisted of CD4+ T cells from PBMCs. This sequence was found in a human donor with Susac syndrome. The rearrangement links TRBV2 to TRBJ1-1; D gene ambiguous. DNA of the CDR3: TGTGCCAGCAACCGGGGGAACACTGAAGCTTTCTTT. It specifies CASNRGNTEAFF.